This TCR beta chain was identified during a study of PD-1 blockade in classical Hodgkin lymphoma. Time point meaning: newly diagnosed, previously untreated cHL patient sample. Magnetic negative selection was used to purify CD8+ T cells from thawed PBMCs. Newly diagnosed, untreated classical Hodgkin lymphoma PBMCs served as comparison. The germline CDR1 and CDR2 sequences are LGHNA and YSLEER. Losses at the gene ends were 1 base for V and 8 bases for J; bases not matched to a gene: 7. This CDR3 has 15 amino acids. To note about this clone: The target antigen is unknown.

Study-level findings and limits: Sources of repertoire differences remain undefined, possibly disease activity or prior therapy. Before treatment, TCR diversity in newly diagnosed patients was reportedly lower than in healthy donors.

This table comes from immunoSEQ multiplex PCR, and its TCRdb copy is limited to in-frame clones, with some not included. The sample lists 10,000 or so clones; about nine tenths were seen once. The chain couples TRBV4-3 to TRBJ2-3, with TRBD2 identical over 9 bases. This clonotype originated in a human donor with classical Hodgkin lymphoma. Sequencing was performed on CD8+ T cells from blood. This CDR3 is CASSQGRGGRGTQYF. CDR3 bases: TGCGCCAGCAGCCAAGGGCGGGGGGGCCGTGGTACGCAGTATTTT.